The 27 T cell receptor beta chains below all came from one sample that was sequenced in a study of T cells after yellow fever vaccination. TCRdb reprocessed the 5' RACE reads via MiXCR and lists one record per CDR3 protein. The sample shows a few hundred thousand distinct CDR3 sequences, about 8.3% of them seen only once. The specimen was PBMCs, collected more than 40 days after the first yellow fever vaccination. The receptors were gathered from a man aged 18 to 29 who received the YFV17D yellow fever vaccine.

This clonotype has at least ten counts. The V and J genes are TRBV24-1 and TRBJ2-1, with D maybe TRBD1 (5 bases). The length of the CDR3 is 14 residues. Deletions cut 5 bases from V and 8 bases from J, with 15 bases between. CDR1 is KGHDR, CDR2 SFDVKD, per germline. The CDR3: CATSVNRIVDEQFF. Written as DNA, the CDR3 is TGTGCCACCAGTGTGAACAGGATTGTAGATGAGCAGTTCTTC.

In its sample, this clonotype was seen a few times. This rearrangement joins TRBV5-4 to TRBJ1-1, with D perhaps matching TRBD1 (6 bases). Deletions cut 4 bases from V and 7 bases from J, with 17 bases between. CDR1 is SGHNT and CDR2 is YYREEE in the germline V gene (reference sequence). The CDR3 contains 14 residues. The CDR3 DNA is TGTGCCAGCAGCCCTTCTGGGACAAACCTTGAAGCTTTCTTT. Its translation is CASSPSGTNLEAFF.

This clonotype came up a few times. J is TRBJ2-3 and V is TRBV4-1; either TRBD1 or TRBD2 may fit D (5 bases each). The CDR3 is 13 amino acids. V gave up 3 bases and J gave up 6 bases, with 10 bases separating them. The germline V gene encodes CDR1 MGHRA and CDR2 YSYEKL. The CDR3 sequence: CASSQGTLDTQYF. CDR3 DNA sequence: TGCGCCAGCAGCCAGGGGACGCTTGATACGCAGTATTTT.

The V call is TRBV6-5, the J call TRBJ2-5; possibly TRBD2 for D (7 bases). The CDR3 is made up of 15 amino acids. Trimming took off 6 bases at V and 5 bases at J, with 19 bases between the two ends. Germline values: CDR1 MNHEY, CDR2 SVGAGI. The CDR3 loop is CASSLLGGGVETQYF. The CDR3, as DNA: TGTGCCAGCAGCCTGTTGGGGGGGGGCGTCGAGACCCAGTACTTC.

This clonotype was observed a handful of times. The chain recombines TRBV28 with TRBJ2-4, with TRBD2 matching 16 bases. Trimming at V came to 6 bases and at J to 2 bases, leaving 4 bases not matched to a gene. CDR1 is MDHEN and CDR2 is SYDVKM in the germline V gene. There are 17 residues in the CDR3. As DNA, the CDR3 is TGTGCCAGCAGCCCGGGACTAGCGGGGGGGTCCAAAAACATTCAGTACTTC. Translation gives CASSPGLAGGSKNIQYF.

This chain joins TRBV3-1 and TRBJ2-3; no clear D gene. Germline loops: CDR1 LGHDT, CDR2 YNNKEL (reference sequence). There are 13 residues in the CDR3. Trimming removed 4 bases at V and 4 bases at J, with 9 bases between. CDR3 nucleotide sequence: TGTGCCAGCAGCCCTGACTGGGCAGATACGCAGTATTTT. Translation gives CASSPDWADTQYF.

The chain has TRBV7-9 and TRBJ1-6; D uncertain. Germline values: CDR1 SEHNR, CDR2 FQNEAQ (reference sequence). The CDR3 runs to 13 residues. Trimming stripped 3 bases from V and 8 bases from J, with 8 bases between. The chain's CDR3 is CASSFSRDSPLHF. DNA of the CDR3: TGTGCCAGCAGCTTTTCGAGGGATTCACCCCTCCACTTT.

This clonotype was picked up a small number of times. J is TRBJ2-2 and V is TRBV10-3; D is ambiguous. The CDR3 contains 14 residues. Germline CDR1 reads ENHRY; CDR2 reads SYGVKD. V lost 6 bases and J 0 bases, leaving 8 bases between the germline ends. CDR3 sequence: CAIRTLANTGELFF. CDR3 DNA sequence: TGTGCCATCAGGACTCTCGCGAACACCGGGGAGCTGTTTTTT.

V gene TRBV7-2 combines with J gene TRBJ2-3; 11 nucleotides line up with TRBD2. V shed 3 bases, J shed 5 bases, and the junction held 13 bases outside the gene matches. Germline-derived CDR1 and CDR2 are SGHTA and FQGNSA. CDR3 size: 18 residues. The DNA of the CDR3 is TGTGCCAGCAGCTTTAGCGGGGGGGCATGGGTCCCCAAAGATACGCAGTATTTT. It codes for CASSFSGGAWVPKDTQYF.

This clonotype came up a few times. The rearrangement joins TRBV5-1 to TRBJ2-5, with 8 bases fitting TRBD2. The germline CDR1 and CDR2 sequences are SGHRS and YFSETQ. V lost 5 bases to trimming and J lost 2 bases; unmatched junction nucleotides: 8. The CDR3 is 15 amino acids. CDR3 in amino acids: CASRTIERGQETQYF. The CDR3 nucleotides are TGCGCCAGCAGGACGATTGAGCGGGGGCAAGAGACCCAGTACTTC. The full variable domain, rest sourced from reference TRBV5-1 and TRBJ2-5, is KAGVTQTPRYLIKTRGQQVTLSCSPISGHRSVSWYQQTPGQGLQFLFEYFSETQRNKGNFPGRFSGRQFSNSRSEMNVSTLELGDSALYLCASRTIERGQETQYFGPGTRLLVL.

This clonotype has ten or more counts. This rearrangement joins TRBV5-1 to TRBJ2-2, with D perhaps assigned TRBD1 or TRBD2 (5 bases each). This CDR3 spans 16 amino acids. V lost 7 bases and J 4 bases, leaving 20 bases between the germline ends. Germline CDR1 is SGHRS and CDR2 is YFSETQ. In DNA, the CDR3 is TGCGCCAGCTCGTTACCGGGCAGGGCGGGCACCGGGGAGCTGTTTTTT. It encodes CASSLPGRAGTGELFF.

CDR3 in amino acids: CASSIRVGTINEQFF. CDR3 bases: TGTGCCAGTAGTATAAGAGTGGGAACGATCAATGAGCAGTTCTTC. The chain is built from TRBV19 and TRBJ2-1; D call uncertain. The germline CDR1 and CDR2 sequences are LNHDA and SQIVND (reference sequence). Trimming removed 2 bases at V and 6 bases at J, with 14 bases between. This CDR3 has 15 amino acids. Full variable domain (remainder filled in from reference TRBV19 and TRBJ2-1): DGGITQSPKYLFRKEGQNVTLSCEQNLNHDAMYWYRQDPGQGLRLIYYSQIVNDFQKGDIAEGYSVSREKKESFPLTVTSAQKNPTAFYLCASSIRVGTINEQFFGPGTRLTVL.

This chain uses TRBV12-3 or TRBV12-4 with TRBJ1-5; 10 bases are shared with TRBD1. J was trimmed by 6 bases and V by 6 bases; bases with no gene match: 8. The CDR3 contains 15 residues. The CDR3 bases are TGTGCCAGCAGCCACGGGACAGGGGCGATTCAGCCCCAGCATTTT. The encoded protein is CASSHGTGAIQPQHF.

In this sample, this clonotype turned up a few times. The chain couples TRBV18 to TRBJ2-7; TRBD2 agrees at 11 bases. CDR1 is KGHSH and CDR2 is LQKENI in the germline V gene. Trimming at V came to 4 bases and at J to 2 bases, leaving 16 bases not matched to a gene. The CDR3 runs to 19 residues. The CDR3 spells CASSHEGGSSGGNPYEQYF. The CDR3 DNA is TGTGCCAGCTCACACGAGGGAGGATCTAGCGGGGGGAACCCCTACGAGCAGTACTTC.

This clonotype was picked up a small number of times. The J gene is TRBJ1-2, the V gene TRBV20-1; D not certain. Trimming shortened V by 5 bases and J by 8 bases, and 12 bases separated the two germline ends. This CDR3 is built from 11 residues. Germline assignment: CDR1 DFQATT and CDR2 SNEGSKA (reference sequence). The CDR3 coding sequence is TGCAGTGCTCATCTAGGCTACGGCTACACCTTC. Its translation is CSAHLGYGYTF.

The chain joins TRBV19 to TRBJ1-1, with 10 bases that match TRBD1. With V trimmed by 9 bases and J by 10 bases, 11 bases remained unmatched. Per the germline V gene, CDR1 is LNHDA and CDR2 is SQIVND (reference sequence). The CDR3 runs to 13 residues. For the CDR3, the DNA is TGTGCCAGCTATACCGGGACAGGGGTCGGAGCTTTCTTT. Residues: CASYTGTGVGAFF.

This clonotype was counted between two and nine times. The rearrangement uses TRBV10-3 and TRBJ1-6; 7 nucleotides agree with TRBD1. Unmatched junction bases numbered 6, after V lost 5 bases and J lost 5 bases. The germline CDR1 and CDR2 sequences are ENHRY and SYGVKD. The CDR3 runs to 15 residues. CDR3 protein: CAISKGTEHNSPLHF. CDR3 in DNA: TGTGCCATCAGTAAAGGGACAGAGCATAATTCACCCCTCCACTTT.

The rearrangement links TRBV5-8 to TRBJ2-1; no clear D. This CDR3 has 14 residues. Germline CDR1 reads SGHTS; CDR2 reads YDEGEE. Deletions cut 4 bases from V and 8 bases from J, with 16 bases between. CDR3 bases: TGTGCCAGCAGCCTTCGACTTGCGCCCGATGAGCAGTTCTTC. Translated: CASSLRLAPDEQFF.

This rearrangement joins TRBV7-3 to TRBJ2-1; 12 bases are a match to TRBD2. CDR3 length: 15 residues. Per germline, CDR1 SGHTA and CDR2 FQGTGA. Trimming at V came to 5 bases and at J to 7 bases, leaving 6 bases not matched to a gene. CDR3 protein: CASSPTSGGLNEQFF. CDR3 nucleotide sequence: TGTGCCAGCAGCCCGACTAGCGGGGGATTGAATGAGCAGTTCTTC.

This clonotype was found a few times. The chain is built from TRBV20-1 and TRBJ1-5, with a weak D call TRBD1 (5 bases). The CDR3 sequence is 13 residues long. Trimming cost V 6 bases and J 6 bases, with 15 bases left between them. Germline V gene data show CDR1 as DFQATT and CDR2 as SNEGSKA (reference sequence). Here the CDR3 reads CSAVMGVGQPQHF. DNA for the CDR3: TGCAGTGCGGTGATGGGGGTTGGTCAGCCCCAGCATTTT.

This chain links TRBV4-3 with TRBJ2-1; 10 positions match TRBD1. Germline CDR1 and CDR2: LGHNA and YSLEER. This CDR3 contains 16 residues. Trimming removed 4 bases from V and 4 bases from J; junction bases left unmatched: 7. The CDR3 region is CASSRMTGGAYNEQFF. CDR3 sequence (DNA): TGCGCCAGCAGCCGAATGACAGGGGGCGCGTACAATGAGCAGTTCTTC.

This sequence joins TRBV20-1 and TRBJ1-1, with D tentatively TRBD1 (5 bases). Germline V gives CDR1 DFQATT, CDR2 SNEGSKA (reference sequence). The CDR3 has 14 amino acids. Deletions cut 4 bases from V and 3 bases from J, with 15 bases between. Here the CDR3 reads CSAKRTGPDTEAFF. CDR3 DNA sequence: TGCAGTGCTAAACGGACGGGGCCCGACACTGAAGCTTTCTTT.

This clonotype was found a few times. The J gene is TRBJ2-3, the V gene TRBV20-1; a possible D gene is TRBD1 (6 bases). V lost 4 bases to trimming and J lost 2 bases, with 16 bases between them. Germline assignment: CDR1 DFQATT and CDR2 SNEGSKA (reference sequence). The CDR3 loop spans 15 amino acids. The CDR3: CSATGGQSATDTQYF. CDR3 in DNA: TGCAGTGCTACTGGGGGCCAAAGCGCCACAGATACGCAGTATTTT.

This chain connects TRBV7-9 to TRBJ1-3, with TRBD1 as a possible D gene (6 bases). V gave up 7 bases and J gave up 8 bases, with 15 bases separating them. The germline gives CDR1 SEHNR, CDR2 FQNEAQ (reference sequence). CDR3 length: 13 amino acids. The CDR3 DNA follows: TGTGCCAGCACCACGACAGGAGGCGACACCATATATTTT. Translated: CASTTTGGDTIYF.

This clonotype was observed a handful of times. This chain connects TRBV5-8 to TRBJ2-3; perhaps TRBD2 as D (6 bases). CDR1 is SGHTS and CDR2 is YDEGEE in the germline V gene. Trimming removed 4 bases at V and 2 bases at J, with 11 bases between. The CDR3 runs to 14 residues. Here the CDR3 DNA reads TGTGCCAGCAGCACCGGGACTTTCACAGATACGCAGTATTTT. It codes for CASSTGTFTDTQYF. Full variable domain (missing parts from reference TRBV5-8 and TRBJ2-3): EAGVTQSPTHLIKTRGQQATLRCSPISGHTSVYWYQQALGLGLQFLLWYDEGEERNRGNFPPRFSGRQFPNYSSELNVNALELEDSALYLCASSTGTFTDTQYFGPGTRLTVL.

The chain employs TRBV6-5 and TRBJ2-6; TRBD2 aligns across 8 bases. Trimming took 2 bases from V and 0 from J; bases not matched to a gene: 6. This CDR3 is 18 amino acids long. The germline CDR1 and CDR2 sequences are MNHEY and SVGAGI. The CDR3 DNA reads as TGTGCCAGCAGTTACAGATTAGCGGGGCTCTCTGGGGCCAACGTCCTGACTTTC. It is translated as CASSYRLAGLSGANVLTF.

This clonotype was counted a few times. The chain is built from TRBV27 and TRBJ2-7, with TRBD1 identical over 7 bases. The junction had 4 bases not matched to a gene; V was cut back by 6 bases and J by 2 bases. The CDR3 is 13 residues long. Germline CDR1 is MNHEY and CDR2 is SMNVEV (reference sequence). CDR3 amino acids: CASSDREPYEQYF. CDR3 DNA: TGTGCCAGCAGCGACAGGGAACCCTACGAGCAGTACTTC.